One T cell receptor beta chain is described in this entry. Antigen specificity is unknown. Method: immunoSEQ multiplex PCR; TCRdb's copy keeps in-frame clones and lacks some. Of under 100,000 clones detected, 80% to 90% appear once; the ten largest clones hold roughly 6%. The data belong to a study of OX40 agonist ivuxolimab in advanced cancers. Study summary: The group had a mean age of about 60 years, ranged from about 23 to 79, and was 82.7% male. A partial response was reached by three patients: one with hepatocellular carcinoma and two with cutaneous melanoma.

Systemic immunosuppression or a history of autoimmune disease excluded patients. The CDR3 runs to 14 residues. Trimming pared 2 bases from V and 3 bases from J, leaving 9 bases between. The germline CDR1 and CDR2 sequences are MNHEY and SVGAGI. Findings and caveats of the study: The CD4+ and CD8+ T cells in the blood had expanded clonally by week 6 at 0.1 to 3.0 mg/kg.

This TCR derives from an adult with an advanced solid tumor such as melanoma, head and neck, liver or kidney cancer. The material was CD4+ or CD8+ T cells sorted from blood, obtained in a trial of the OX40 agonist ivuxolimab. This sequence joins TRBV6-5 and TRBJ2-3, with unresolved D. The CDR3 DNA sequence: TGTGCCAGCAGTTACGGGCCTTCTACAGATACGCAGTATTTT. This sequence encodes CASSYGPSTDTQYF.